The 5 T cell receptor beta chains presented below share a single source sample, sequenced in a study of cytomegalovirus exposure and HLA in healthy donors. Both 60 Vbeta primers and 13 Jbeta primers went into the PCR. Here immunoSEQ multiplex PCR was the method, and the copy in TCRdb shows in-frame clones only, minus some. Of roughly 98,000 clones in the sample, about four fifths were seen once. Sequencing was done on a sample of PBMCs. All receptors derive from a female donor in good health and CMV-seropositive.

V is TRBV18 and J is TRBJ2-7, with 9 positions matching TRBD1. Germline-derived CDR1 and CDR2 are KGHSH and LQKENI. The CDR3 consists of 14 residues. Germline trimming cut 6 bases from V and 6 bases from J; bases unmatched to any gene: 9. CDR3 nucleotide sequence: TGTGCCAGCTCCGCCCCGGGACAGGGTGGCGAGCAGTACTTC. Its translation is CASSAPGQGGEQYF.

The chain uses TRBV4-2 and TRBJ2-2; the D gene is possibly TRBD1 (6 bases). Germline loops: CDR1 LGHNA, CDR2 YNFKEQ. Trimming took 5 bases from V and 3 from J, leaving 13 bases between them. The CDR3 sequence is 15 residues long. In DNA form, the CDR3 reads TGTGCCAGCAGCTACCGGACAGACTACACCGGGGAGCTGTTTTTT. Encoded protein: CASSYRTDYTGELFF.

DNA of the CDR3: TGTGCCAGCAGCAGGACCGGGACAGGAGCCTCTAGCACAGATACGCAGTATTTT. Its protein is CASSRTGTGASSTDTQYF. The chain uses TRBV7-2 and TRBJ2-3; 8 bases fit TRBD1. The V gene's germline CDR1 is SGHTA and CDR2 FQGNSA. V shed 5 bases and J 0 bases; nucleotides not matched to a gene: 13. The CDR3 has 18 amino acids.

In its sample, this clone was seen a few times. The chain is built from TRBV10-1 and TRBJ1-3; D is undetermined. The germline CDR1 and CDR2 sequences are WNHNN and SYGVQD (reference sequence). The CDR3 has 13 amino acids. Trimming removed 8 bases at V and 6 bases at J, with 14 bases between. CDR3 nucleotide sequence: TGCGCCAGCTTCCGGGTCATGGAAAACACCATATATTTT. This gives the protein CASFRVMENTIYF.

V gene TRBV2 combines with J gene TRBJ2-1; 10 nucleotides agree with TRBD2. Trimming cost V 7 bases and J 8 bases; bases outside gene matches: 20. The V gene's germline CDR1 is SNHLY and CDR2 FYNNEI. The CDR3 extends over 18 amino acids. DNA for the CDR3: TGTGCCAGCAAAGGACTAGCGGTTTTCACGATGGCTAGGGATGAGCAGTTCTTC. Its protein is CASKGLAVFTMARDEQFF. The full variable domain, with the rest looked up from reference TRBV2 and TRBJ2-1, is EPEVTQTPSHQVTQMGQEVILRCVPISNHLYFYWYRQILGQKVEFLVSFYNNEISEKSEIFDDQFSVERPDGSNFTLKIRSTKLEDSAMYFCASKGLAVFTMARDEQFFGPGTRLTVL.